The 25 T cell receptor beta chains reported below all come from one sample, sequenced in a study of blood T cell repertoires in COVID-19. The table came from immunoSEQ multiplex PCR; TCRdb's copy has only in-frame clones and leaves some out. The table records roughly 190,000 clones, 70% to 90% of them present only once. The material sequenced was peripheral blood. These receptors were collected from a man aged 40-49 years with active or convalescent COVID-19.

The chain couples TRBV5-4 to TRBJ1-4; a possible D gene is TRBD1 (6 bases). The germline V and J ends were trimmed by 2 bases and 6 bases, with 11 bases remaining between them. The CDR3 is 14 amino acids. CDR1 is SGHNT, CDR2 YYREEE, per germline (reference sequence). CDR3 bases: TGTGCCAGCAGCTTTGGGGGGGCGGATGAAAAACTGTTTTTT. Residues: CASSFGGADEKLFF.

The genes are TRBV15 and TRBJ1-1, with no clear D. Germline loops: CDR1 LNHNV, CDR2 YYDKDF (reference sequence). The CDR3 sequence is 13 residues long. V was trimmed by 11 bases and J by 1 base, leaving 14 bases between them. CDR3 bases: TGTGCCTCCGGCTCGGGTGGGAACACTGAAGCTTTCTTT. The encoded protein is CASGSGGNTEAFF.

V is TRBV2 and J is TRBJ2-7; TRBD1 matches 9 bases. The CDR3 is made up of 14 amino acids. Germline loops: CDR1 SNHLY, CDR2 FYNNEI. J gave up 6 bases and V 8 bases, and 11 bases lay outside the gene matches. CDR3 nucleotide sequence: TGTGCCAGCGGAACCGGGACAGGGCGAATCGAGCAGTACTTC. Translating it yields CASGTGTGRIEQYF.

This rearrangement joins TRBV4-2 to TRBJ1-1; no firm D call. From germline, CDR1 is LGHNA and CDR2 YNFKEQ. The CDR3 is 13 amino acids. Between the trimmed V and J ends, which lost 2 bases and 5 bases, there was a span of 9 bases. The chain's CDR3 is CASSQYFRTEAFF. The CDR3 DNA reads TGTGCCAGCAGCCAATACTTCCGTACTGAAGCTTTCTTT.

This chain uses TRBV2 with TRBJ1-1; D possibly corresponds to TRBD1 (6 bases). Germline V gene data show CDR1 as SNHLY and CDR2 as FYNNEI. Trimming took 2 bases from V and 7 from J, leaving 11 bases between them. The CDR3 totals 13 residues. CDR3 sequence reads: CASSESGVGEAFF. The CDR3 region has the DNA TGTGCCAGCAGTGAATCAGGGGTCGGTGAAGCTTTCTTT.

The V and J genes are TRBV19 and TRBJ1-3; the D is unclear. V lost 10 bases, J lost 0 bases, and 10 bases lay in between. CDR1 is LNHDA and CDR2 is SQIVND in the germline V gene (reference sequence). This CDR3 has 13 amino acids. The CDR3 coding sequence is TGTGCCACTAACCAAAACTCTGGAAACACCATATATTTT. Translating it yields CATNQNSGNTIYF.

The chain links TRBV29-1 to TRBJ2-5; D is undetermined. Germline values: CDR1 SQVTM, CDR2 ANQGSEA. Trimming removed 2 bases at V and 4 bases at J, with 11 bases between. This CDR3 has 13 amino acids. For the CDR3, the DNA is TGCAGCGTTGAACTCCCACACGCAGAGACCCAGTACTTC. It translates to CSVELPHAETQYF.

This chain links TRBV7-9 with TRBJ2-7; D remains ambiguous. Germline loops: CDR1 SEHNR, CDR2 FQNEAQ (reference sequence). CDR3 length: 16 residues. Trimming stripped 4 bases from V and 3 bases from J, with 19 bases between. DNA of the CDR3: TGTGCCAGCAGCTCGCTATGGTCCGATCTAGGCTACGAGCAGTACTTC. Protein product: CASSSLWSDLGYEQYF.

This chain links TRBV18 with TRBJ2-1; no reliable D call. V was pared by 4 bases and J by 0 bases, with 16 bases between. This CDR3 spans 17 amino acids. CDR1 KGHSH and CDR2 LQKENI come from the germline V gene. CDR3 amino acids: CASSLIQQHSSYNEQFF. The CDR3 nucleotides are TGTGCCAGCTCACTAATACAACAGCATAGCTCCTACAATGAGCAGTTCTTC.

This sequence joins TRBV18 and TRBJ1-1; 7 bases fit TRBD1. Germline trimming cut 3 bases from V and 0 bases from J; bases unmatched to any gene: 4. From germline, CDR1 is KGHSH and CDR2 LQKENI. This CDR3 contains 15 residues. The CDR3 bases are TGTGCCAGCTCACCGAAGGGGGCCCTGAACACTGAAGCTTTCTTT. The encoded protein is CASSPKGALNTEAFF.

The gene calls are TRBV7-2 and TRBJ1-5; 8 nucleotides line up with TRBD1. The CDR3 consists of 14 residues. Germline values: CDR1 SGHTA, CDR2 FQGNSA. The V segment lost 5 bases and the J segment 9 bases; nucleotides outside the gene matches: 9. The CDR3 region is CASSQGQGPGPQHF. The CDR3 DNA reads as TGTGCCAGCAGCCAAGGACAGGGCCCCGGGCCCCAGCATTTT. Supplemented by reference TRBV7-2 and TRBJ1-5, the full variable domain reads GAGVSQSPSNKVTEKGKDVELRCDPISGHTALYWYRQSLGQGLEFLIYFQGNSAPDKSGLPSDRFSAERTGGSVSTLTIQRTQQEDSAVYLCASSQGQGPGPQHFGDGTRLSIL.

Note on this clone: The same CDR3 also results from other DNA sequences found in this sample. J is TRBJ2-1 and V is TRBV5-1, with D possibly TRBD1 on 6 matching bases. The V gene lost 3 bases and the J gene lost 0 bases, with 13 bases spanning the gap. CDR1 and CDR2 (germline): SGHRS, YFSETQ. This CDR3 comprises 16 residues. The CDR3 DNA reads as TGCGCCAGCAGCTGGGAGACAGGAAGCTCCTACAATGAGCAGTTCTTC. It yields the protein CASSWETGSSYNEQFF.

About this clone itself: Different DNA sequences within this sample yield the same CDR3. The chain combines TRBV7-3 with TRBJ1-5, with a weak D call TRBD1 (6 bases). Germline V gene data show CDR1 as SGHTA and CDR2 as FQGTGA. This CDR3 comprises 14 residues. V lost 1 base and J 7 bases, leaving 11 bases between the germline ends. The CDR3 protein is CASSLMAGDQPQHF. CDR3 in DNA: TGTGCCAGCAGCTTAATGGCAGGGGACCAGCCCCAGCATTTT.

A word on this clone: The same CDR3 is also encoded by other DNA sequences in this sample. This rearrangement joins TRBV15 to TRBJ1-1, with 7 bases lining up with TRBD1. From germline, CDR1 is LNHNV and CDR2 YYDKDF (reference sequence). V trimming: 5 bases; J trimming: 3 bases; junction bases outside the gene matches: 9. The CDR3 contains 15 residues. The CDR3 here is CATSRPDRAHTEAFF. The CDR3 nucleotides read TGTGCCACCAGCCGACCCGACAGGGCTCACACTGAAGCTTTCTTT. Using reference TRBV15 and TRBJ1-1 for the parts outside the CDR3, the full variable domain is DAMVIQNPRYQVTQFGKPVTLSCSQTLNHNVMYWYQQKSSQAPKLLFHYYDKDFNNEADTPDNFQSRRPNTSFCFLDIRSPGLGDTAMYLCATSRPDRAHTEAFFGQGTRLTVV.

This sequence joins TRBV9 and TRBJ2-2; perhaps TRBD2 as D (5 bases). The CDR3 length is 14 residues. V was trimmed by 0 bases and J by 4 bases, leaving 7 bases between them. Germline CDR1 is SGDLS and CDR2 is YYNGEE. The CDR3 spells CASSVVGSTGELFF. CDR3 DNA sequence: TGTGCCAGCAGCGTAGTGGGGAGCACCGGGGAGCTGTTTTTT.

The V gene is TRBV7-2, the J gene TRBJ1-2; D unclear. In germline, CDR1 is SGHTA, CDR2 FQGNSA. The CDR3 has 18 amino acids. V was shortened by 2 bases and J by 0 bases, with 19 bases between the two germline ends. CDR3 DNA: TGTGCCAGCAGCTTAAGAATTCCGGGGTCCGCTCCTAACTATGGCTACACCTTC. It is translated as CASSLRIPGSAPNYGYTF.

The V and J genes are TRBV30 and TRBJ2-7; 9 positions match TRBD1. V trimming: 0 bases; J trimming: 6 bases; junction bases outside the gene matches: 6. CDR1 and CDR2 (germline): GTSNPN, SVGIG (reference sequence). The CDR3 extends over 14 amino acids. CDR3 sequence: CAWSVRDRVGEQYF. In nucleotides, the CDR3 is TGTGCCTGGAGTGTAAGGGACAGGGTCGGCGAGCAGTACTTC.

The CDR3 nucleotides read TGTGCCAGCAGTCCAAACCTCCTAGCGGGATTGAAGGAGACCCAGTACTTC. This encodes CASSPNLLAGLKETQYF. The chain employs TRBV6-6 and TRBJ2-5, with 9 bases lining up with TRBD2. The V segment lost 5 bases and the J segment 5 bases; nucleotides outside the gene matches: 15. The germline V gene encodes CDR1 MNHNY and CDR2 SVGAGI (reference sequence). There are 17 residues in the CDR3.

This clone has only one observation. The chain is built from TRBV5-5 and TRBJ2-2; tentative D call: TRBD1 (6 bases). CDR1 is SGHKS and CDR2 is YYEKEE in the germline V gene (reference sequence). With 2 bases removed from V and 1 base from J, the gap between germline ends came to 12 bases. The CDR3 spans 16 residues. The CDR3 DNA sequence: TGTGCCAGCAGCTTACAGGGCGGCGGGAACACCGGGGAGCTGTTTTTT. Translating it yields CASSLQGGGNTGELFF.

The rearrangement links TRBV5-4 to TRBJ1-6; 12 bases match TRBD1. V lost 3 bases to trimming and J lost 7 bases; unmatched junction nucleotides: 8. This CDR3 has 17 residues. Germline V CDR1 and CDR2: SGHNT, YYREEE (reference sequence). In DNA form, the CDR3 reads TGTGCCAGCAGCTATCCGGGACAGGGGGCAAGAAATTCACCCCTCCACTTT. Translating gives CASSYPGQGARNSPLHF.

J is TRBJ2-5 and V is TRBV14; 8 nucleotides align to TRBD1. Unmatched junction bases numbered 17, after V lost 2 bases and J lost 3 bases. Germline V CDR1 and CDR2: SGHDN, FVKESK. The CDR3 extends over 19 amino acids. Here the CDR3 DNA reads TGTGCCAGCAGCCAACGGAGGACAGGGCCCTATGTCCAGGAAGAGACCCAGTACTTC. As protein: CASSQRRTGPYVQEETQYF.

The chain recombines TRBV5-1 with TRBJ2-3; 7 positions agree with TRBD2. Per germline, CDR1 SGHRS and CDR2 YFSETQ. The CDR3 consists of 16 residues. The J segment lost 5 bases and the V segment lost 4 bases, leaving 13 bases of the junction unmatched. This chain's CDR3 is CASSAPFAGAEDTQYF. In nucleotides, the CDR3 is TGCGCCAGCAGCGCACCATTTGCGGGAGCGGAAGATACGCAGTATTTT.

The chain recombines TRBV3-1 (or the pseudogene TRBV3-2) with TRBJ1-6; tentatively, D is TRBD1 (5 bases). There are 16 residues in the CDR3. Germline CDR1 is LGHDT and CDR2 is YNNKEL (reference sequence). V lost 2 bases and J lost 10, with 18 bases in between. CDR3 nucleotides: TGTGCCAGCAGCCAAAGCGGGGCAGGGTGGGACTCACCCCTCCACTTT. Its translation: CASSQSGAGWDSPLHF.

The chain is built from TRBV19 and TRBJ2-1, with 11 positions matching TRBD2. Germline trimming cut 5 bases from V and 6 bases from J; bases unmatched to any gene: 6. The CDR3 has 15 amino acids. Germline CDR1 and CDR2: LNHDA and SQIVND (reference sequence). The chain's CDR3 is CASSFVAGGPNEQFF. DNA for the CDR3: TGTGCCAGTAGTTTCGTAGCGGGGGGGCCCAATGAGCAGTTCTTC.

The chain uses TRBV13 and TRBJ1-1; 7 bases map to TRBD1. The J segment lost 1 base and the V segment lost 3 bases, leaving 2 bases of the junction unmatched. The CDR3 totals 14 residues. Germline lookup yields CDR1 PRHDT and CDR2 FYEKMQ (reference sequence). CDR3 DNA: TGTGCCAGCAGCTTGGAGGGGGCGAACACTGAAGCTTTCTTT. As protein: CASSLEGANTEAFF.